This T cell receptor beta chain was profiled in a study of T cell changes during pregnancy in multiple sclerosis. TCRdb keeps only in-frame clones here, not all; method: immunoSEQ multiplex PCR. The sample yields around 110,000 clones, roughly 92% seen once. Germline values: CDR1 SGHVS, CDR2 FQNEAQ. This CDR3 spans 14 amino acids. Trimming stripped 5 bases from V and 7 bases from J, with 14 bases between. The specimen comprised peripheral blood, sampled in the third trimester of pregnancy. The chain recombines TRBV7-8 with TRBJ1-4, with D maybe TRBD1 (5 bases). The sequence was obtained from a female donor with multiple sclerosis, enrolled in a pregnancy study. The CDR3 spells CASSRGRPSEKLFF. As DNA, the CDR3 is TGTGCCAGCAGCAGGGGCCGCCCTAGTGAAAAACTGTTTTTT.